The 15 T cell receptor beta chains reported below all come from one sample, sequenced in a study of T cells in women clearing cervical HPV infection. Produced via immunoSEQ multiplex PCR; TCRdb's table is partial and in-frame only. The table lists approximately 30,000 clones. The specimen was blood buffy coat. The receptors originated from a woman between 18 and 70 years old with a cervical HPV16 infection that either progressed to CIN3+ or cleared (not recorded which).

Notes on this clone: The CDR3 is cut off 3 residues early in the read; its end comes from the germline J gene. The rearrangement joins TRBV2 to TRBJ2-2, with TRBD1 matching 9 bases. The CDR3 sequence is 16 residues long. The germline gives CDR1 SNHLY, CDR2 FYNNEI. Partial CDR3 DNA: TGTGCCAGCAGTCTCCGGATGACAGGGGGAAGTGAAAAG. Its translation is CASSLRMTGGSEK. The full CDR3 protein is CASSLRMTGGSEKLFF.

To note about this clone: Read sequence stops 3 residues before the CDR3 end, and the germline J gene provides the missing end. The chain recombines TRBV13 with TRBJ2-3; tentative D call: TRBD2 (6 bases). Per germline, CDR1 PRHDT and CDR2 FYEKMQ (reference sequence). The germline V and J ends were trimmed by 0 bases and 5 bases, with 9 bases remaining between them. The CDR3 has 14 residues. CDR3 DNA, as far as it was read: TGTGCCAGCAGCTTAGGCCGGGGGTTAGATACG. As protein: CASSLGRGLDT. The whole CDR3 reads CASSLGRGLDTQYF.

Concerning this clone itself: The CDR3 end lies 3 residues beyond the end of the read and is filled in from the germline J gene. V gene TRBV11-2 combines with J gene TRBJ1-4, with D possibly being TRBD1 (5 bases). Germline values: CDR1 SGHAT, CDR2 FQNNGV. The CDR3 is 14 residues long. The V and J ends lost 7 bases and 3 bases respectively, with 12 bases between them. CDR3 bases read: TGTGCCAGCACCTCGTGGGGGGCTAATGAAAAA. It yields the protein CASTSWGANEK. In full, the CDR3 is CASTSWGANEKLFF.

For this clone: The CDR3 end falls 3 residues outside the read, so it is completed with the germline J gene. The chain links TRBV5-1 to TRBJ1-1, with 7 bases that match TRBD1. Trimming cost V 0 bases and J 3 bases; bases outside gene matches: 5. The CDR3 is made up of 15 amino acids. The germline CDR1 and CDR2 sequences are SGHRS and YFSETQ. The DNA read from the CDR3 is TGCGCCAGCAGCTTGGTTGGCAGGGGGGACACTGAA. Translation: CASSLVGRGDTE. The whole CDR3 reads CASSLVGRGDTEAFF.

A word on this clone: The CDR3 goes on 3 residues after the read ends, and that part is filled in from the germline J gene. The rearrangement uses TRBV7-2 and TRBJ1-1; possibly TRBD1 for D (5 bases). The CDR3 loop spans 14 amino acids. With 3 bases removed from V and 0 bases from J, the gap between germline ends came to 8 bases. The germline V gene has CDR1 SGHTA and CDR2 FQGNSA. The sequenced part of the CDR3 DNA is TGTGCCAGCAGCTTCGGGGGGATGAACACTGAA. Translation: CASSFGGMNTE. The full-length CDR3 reads as CASSFGGMNTEAFF.

In regard to this clone: The read halts 3 residues ahead of the CDR3 end, with the missing end drawn from the germline J gene. This sequence joins TRBV19 and TRBJ1-1, with D perhaps TRBD1 (6 bases). Trimming stripped 3 bases from V and 2 bases from J, with 16 bases between. Germline V CDR1 and CDR2: LNHDA, SQIVND (reference sequence). CDR3 length: 16 amino acids. CDR3 bases read: TGTGCCAGTAGTATCGGGTGGGGGCGGTTCAACACTGAA. Its translation is CASSIGWGRFNTE. The full CDR3 is CASSIGWGRFNTEAFF.

About this clone itself: The CDR3 is cut off 3 residues early in the read; its end comes from the germline J gene. V and J are TRBV2 and TRBJ1-2; D may be TRBD1 (5 bases). Germline V lookup: CDR1 SNHLY, CDR2 FYNNEI. The CDR3 runs 13 residues. The CDR3 loop reads CASSEEQGYDYTF. The CDR3 DNA, read in part, is TGTGCCAGCAGTGAAGAGCAGGGCTACGAC.

Regarding this clone: Sequencing ends 3 residues short of the CDR3 end; the germline J gene provides the rest. This sequence joins TRBV5-4 and TRBJ1-2; 7 bases agree with TRBD1. Trimming took 2 bases from V and 3 from J; bases not matched to a gene: 4. The CDR3 loop spans 14 amino acids. Per the germline V gene, CDR1 is SGHNT and CDR2 is YYREEE (reference sequence). The DNA read from the CDR3 is TGTGCCAGCAGCTTTTCGGGACAGCACTATGGC. Translation: CASSFSGQHYG. The entire CDR3 is CASSFSGQHYGYTF.

About this clone: Read coverage stops 3 residues before the CDR3 terminus; the germline J gene supplies the remainder. The gene calls are TRBV5-1 and TRBJ2-6; D not resolved. The CDR3 consists of 16 residues. Germline V gene lookup returns CDR1 SGHRS and CDR2 YFSETQ. Deletions cut 0 bases from V and 2 bases from J, with 9 bases between. The sequenced CDR3 bases are TGCGCCAGCAGCTTGGACGTGGCCCCTGGGGCCAACGTC. It translates to CASSLDVAPGANV. The full CDR3 protein is CASSLDVAPGANVLTF.

Comment on this clone: With the read ending 3 residues before the CDR3 end, the germline J gene is used to fill in that end. V and J are TRBV19 and TRBJ1-1, with 8 positions matching TRBD1. CDR3 size: 15 residues. CDR1 and CDR2 from the germline V gene are LNHDA and SQIVND (reference sequence). Here the CDR3 reads CASSINRGSSHEAFF. The sequenced CDR3 bases are TGTGCCAGTAGTATTAACAGGGGGAGTTCGCACGAG.

As for this clone: The read terminates 3 residues ahead of where the CDR3 ends, so the germline J gene completes it. This chain connects TRBV7-9 to TRBJ2-2; D uncertain. This CDR3 has 14 residues. The germline V gene has CDR1 SEHNR and CDR2 FQNEAQ (reference sequence). CDR3 bases read: TGTGCCAGCAGCCTCTTAACAGATAATTCACCG. As protein: CASSLLTDNSP. The whole CDR3 reads CASSLLTDNSPLFF.

CDR3 bases read: TGCAGTGCTAGGGGACAGGGGGGTGGGGGGAATCAGCCC. Translating it yields CSARGQGGGGNQP. The entire CDR3 sequence reads CSARGQGGGGNQPQHF. The chain employs TRBV20-1 and TRBJ1-5; TRBD1 matches 11 bases. With the read ending 3 residues before the CDR3 end, the germline J gene is used to fill in that end. Germline V gene data show CDR1 as DFQATT and CDR2 as SNEGSKA (reference sequence). V trimming: 3 bases; J trimming: 4 bases; junction bases outside the gene matches: 8. This CDR3 is built from 16 residues.

Of note for this clone: The read finishes 3 residues shy of the CDR3 end, and the germline J gene is used to complete it. This rearrangement joins TRBV28 to TRBJ2-1, with 9 bases matching TRBD2. There are 14 residues in the CDR3. Trimming took 5 bases from V and 7 from J; bases not matched to a gene: 6. The germline CDR1 and CDR2 sequences are MDHEN and SYDVKM. This chain's CDR3 is CASSLGGGANEQFF. The sequenced part of the CDR3 DNA is TGTGCCAGCAGTCTAGGCGGGGGGGCAAATGAG.

Of note for this clone: Read data end 3 residues before the CDR3 end; the end is taken from the germline J gene. The V gene is TRBV7-6, the J gene TRBJ2-1; D may be TRBD2 (6 bases). CDR1 is SGHVS, CDR2 FNYEAQ, per germline. This CDR3 spans 15 amino acids. V dropped 0 bases and J dropped 9 bases, with 15 bases sitting between them. Here the CDR3 reads CASSLAWRGTVEQFF. Partial CDR3 DNA: TGTGCCAGCAGCTTAGCATGGCGGGGAACGGTTGAG.

Regarding this clone: Read data end 3 residues before the CDR3 end; the end is taken from the germline J gene. The chain recombines TRBV19 with TRBJ1-5, with TRBD1 matching 7 bases. V trimming: 3 bases; J trimming: 1 base; junction bases outside the gene matches: 6. This CDR3 is 16 amino acids long. Germline loops: CDR1 LNHDA, CDR2 SQIVND (reference sequence). The sequenced CDR3 bases are TGTGCCAGTAGTATTCGCAGGGGGGAGAGCAATCAGCCC. Translating it yields CASSIRRGESNQP. The whole CDR3 sequence reads CASSIRRGESNQPQHF.